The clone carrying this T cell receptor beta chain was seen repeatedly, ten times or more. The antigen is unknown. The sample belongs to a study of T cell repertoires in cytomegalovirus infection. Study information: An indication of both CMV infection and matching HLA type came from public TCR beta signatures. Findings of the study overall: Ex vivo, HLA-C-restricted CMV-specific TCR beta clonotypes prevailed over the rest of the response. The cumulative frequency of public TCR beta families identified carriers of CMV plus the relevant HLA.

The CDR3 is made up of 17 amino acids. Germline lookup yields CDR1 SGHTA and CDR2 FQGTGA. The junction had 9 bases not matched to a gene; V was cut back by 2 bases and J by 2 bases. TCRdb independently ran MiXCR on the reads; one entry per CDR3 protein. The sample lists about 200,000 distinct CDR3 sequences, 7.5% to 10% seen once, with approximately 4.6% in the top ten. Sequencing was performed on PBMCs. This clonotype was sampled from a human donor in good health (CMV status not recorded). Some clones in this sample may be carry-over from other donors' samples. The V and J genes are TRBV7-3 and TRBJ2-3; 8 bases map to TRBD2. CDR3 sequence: CASSLRGRTGDTDTQYF. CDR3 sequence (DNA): TGTGCCAGCAGCTTACGCGGGAGGACTGGGGACACAGATACGCAGTATTTT.